The rows below give T cell receptor beta chains drawn from one sample of a study of blood T cell repertoires in COVID-19. Profiling relied on immunoSEQ multiplex PCR, and the TCRdb table lists in-frame clones only, not all of them. The repertoire holds around 88,000 clones, more than 85% seen once, with more than 1.5% in the top ten. The sample consisted of peripheral blood. All receptors come from a man in his 60s with acute or convalescent COVID-19. The CDR3 runs from the conserved cysteine through the conserved F or W. The D gene is left open where the match is weak. The size entry is marked missing in some rows and otherwise reads once, few, many or a size class.

d_call | j_call | clone_size | v_call | cdr3_aa | cdr3_nt
- | TRBJ2-5 | - | TRBV11-3 | CASSLRSSAKQETQYF | TGTGCCAGCAGCTTACGGTCTAGCGCTAAACAAGAGACCCAGTACTTC
- | TRBJ1-3 | - | TRBV5-1 | CASSLASGNTIYF | TGCGCCAGCAGCTTGGCCTCGGGAAACACCATATATTTT
TRBD1 | TRBJ1-1 | - | TRBV20-1 | CSASGVRGAMNTEAFF | TGCAGTGCTAGTGGGGTCAGGGGGGCCATGAACACTGAAGCTTTCTTT
- | TRBJ1-1 | once | TRBV9 | CASSVGLGGTEAFF | TGTGCCAGCAGCGTAGGTTTGGGGGGCACTGAAGCTTTCTTT
TRBD2 | TRBJ2-7 | - | TRBV27 | CASSLRASGRVEYEQYF | TGTGCCAGCAGTTTACGGGCTAGCGGGAGGGTCGAGTACGAGCAGTACTTC
TRBD2 | TRBJ2-7 | - | TRBV3-1/TRBV3-2 | CASRDIAGGSYEQYF | TGTGCCAGCAGGGATATAGCGGGAGGCTCCTACGAGCAGTACTTC
- | TRBJ1-3 | - | TRBV2 | CASSLPDSWRNTIYF | TGTGCCAGCAGCCTACCGGACAGTTGGCGTAACACCATATATTTT
- | TRBJ2-7 | once | TRBV3-1/TRBV3-2 | CASSQSGTRFYEQYF | TGTGCCAGCAGCCAATCCGGGACACGTTTCTACGAGCAGTACTTC
- | TRBJ1-4 | once | TRBV4-3 | CASSQDRTVEKLFF | TGCGCCAGCAGCCAAGATCGGACAGTTGAAAAACTGTTTTTT
- | TRBJ2-6 | - | TRBV5-1 | CASRDSSSGANVLTF | TGCGCCAGCAGAGACTCGAGCTCTGGGGCCAACGTCCTGACTTTC
- | TRBJ1-1 | - | TRBV19 | CASSVRQNTEAFF | TGTGCCAGTAGCGTGCGACAGAACACTGAAGCTTTCTTT
- | TRBJ1-5 | - | TRBV4-2 | CASSQSTYGGPQHF | TGTGCCAGCAGCCAGTCGACTTACGGAGGGCCCCAGCATTTT
- | TRBJ2-3 | - | TRBV6-5 | CASSFGYSVSTDTQYF | TGTGCCAGCAGTTTCGGTTACTCGGTTAGCACAGATACGCAGTATTTT
TRBD2 | TRBJ2-7 | - | TRBV5-8 | CASSGTSGSLSSYEQYF | TGTGCCAGCAGCGGGACTAGCGGGAGCCTTAGCTCCTACGAGCAGTACTTC
- | TRBJ1-1 | once | TRBV10-3 | CAISGRGYGSEAFF | TGTGCCATCAGTGGTCGGGGATACGGCTCTGAAGCTTTCTTT
- | TRBJ2-1 | - | TRBV6-5 | CASEDSEYNEQFF | TGTGCCAGCGAAGACTCCGAATACAATGAGCAGTTCTTC
- | TRBJ2-4 | - | TRBV27 | CASLRGNIQYF | TGTGCCAGCTTAAGGGGGAACATTCAGTACTTC
- | TRBJ2-2 | - | TRBV5-1 | CASSADIRGELFF | TGCGCCAGCAGCGCGGACATTCGAGGGGAGCTGTTTTTT